These T cell receptor beta chains were read from a single sample in a study of control samples from healthy donors and cancer patients. Here immunoSEQ multiplex PCR was the method, and the copy in TCRdb shows in-frame clones only, minus some. The sample consists of around 200,000 clones, approximately 95% of them appearing once. Sample: blood. These receptors all stem from a man aged 18 to 30 in good health. The CDR3 runs from the conserved cysteine through the conserved F or W. A D gene is named only where the DNA matches it firmly. Clone size appears in some rows only: once, few, many, or a class for an expanded clone.

d_call	v_call	clone_size	j_call	cdr3_aa	cdr3_nt
NA	TRBV11-2	NA	TRBJ2-5	CASSLQETQYF	TGTGCCAGCAGCCTCCAAGAGACCCAGTACTTC
NA	TRBV3-1/TRBV3-2	once	TRBJ2-6	CASSQDSRVGSGANVLTF	TGTGCCAGCAGCCAAGATTCTCGGGTGGGCTCTGGGGCCAACGTCCTGACTTTC
TRBD2	TRBV14	NA	TRBJ2-1	CASSQGRGIAGSSYNEQFF	TGTGCCAGCAGCCAAGGCAGAGGGATAGCGGGGTCATCCTACAATGAGCAGTTCTTC
NA	TRBV29-1	NA	TRBJ2-5	CSVASGGGETQYF	TGCAGCGTTGCAAGTGGGGGAGGCGAGACCCAGTACTTC
NA	TRBV2	NA	TRBJ1-5	CASTGRVNQPQHF	TGTGCCAGCACAGGCAGGGTCAATCAGCCCCAGCATTTT
TRBD1	TRBV2	NA	TRBJ2-7	CASSIDRELSYEQYF	TGTGCCAGCAGTATTGACAGGGAACTCTCCTACGAGCAGTACTTC
NA	TRBV1	NA	TRBJ2-3	CTSSQLVAGGYTDTQYF	TGCACCAGCAGCCAGTTGGTAGCGGGGGGTTACACAGATACGCAGTATTTT
TRBD2	TRBV13	NA	TRBJ2-3	CASSLGGGHQLSTDTQYF	TGTGCCAGCAGCCTCGGGGGGGGACACCAACTAAGCACAGATACGCAGTATTTT
TRBD1	TRBV18	NA	TRBJ1-1	CASSQGGEAFF	TGTGCCAGCTCCCAGGGGGGGGAAGCTTTCTTT
TRBD1	TRBV11-2	NA	TRBJ2-5	CASSTRTGWQETQYF	TGTGCCAGCAGCACACGGACAGGGTGGCAAGAGACCCAGTACTTC
TRBD1	TRBV27	NA	TRBJ2-3	CASIRQGKTDTQYF	TGTGCCAGCATAAGACAGGGGAAAACAGATACGCAGTATTTT
NA	TRBV12-3/TRBV12-4	NA	TRBJ1-1	CASRQKSVDAFF	TGTGCCAGCAGACAAAAATCCGTCGATGCTTTCTTT
NA	TRBV10-3	NA	TRBJ1-1	CAISESNVRSKETEAFF	TGTGCCATCAGTGAGTCGAATGTCCGATCAAAAGAGACTGAAGCTTTCTTT
NA	TRBV2	NA	TRBJ1-2	CASSELGWRGNYGYTF	TGTGCCAGCAGTGAGCTGGGGTGGAGAGGAAACTATGGCTACACCTTC
NA	TRBV5-8	NA	TRBJ2-7	CASSSGTTYEQYF	TGTGCCAGCAGCTCCGGGACCACCTACGAGCAGTACTTC
TRBD1	TRBV6-5	NA	TRBJ1-1	CASSYPQGEAFF	TGTGCCAGCAGTTATCCACAGGGGGAAGCTTTCTTT
TRBD1	TRBV30	NA	TRBJ1-2	CAWAGQGKRTGYTF	TGTGCCTGGGCAGGACAGGGGAAACGTACGGGCTACACCTTC
NA	TRBV30	NA	TRBJ1-2	CAWNPRSGNGYTF	TGTGCCTGGAATCCCCGCTCGGGCAATGGCTACACCTTC
NA	TRBV9	NA	TRBJ2-3	CASSVAPADTQYF	TGTGCCAGCAGCGTAGCACCGGCAGATACGCAGTATTTT
NA	TRBV5-1	NA	TRBJ1-1	CASSPGRVIREGTEAFF	TGCGCCAGCAGTCCTGGCCGGGTTATTAGGGAGGGCACTGAAGCTTTCTTT
NA	TRBV28	NA	TRBJ1-1	CASRPYYTEAFF	TGTGCCAGCCGACCATATTACACTGAAGCTTTCTTT
NA	TRBV14	few	TRBJ1-6	CASSQQNHSPLHF	TGTGCCAGCAGCCAGCAGAATCATTCACCCCTCCACTTT
NA	TRBV5-5	few	TRBJ1-3	CASSKRPLENTIYF	TGTGCCAGCAGCAAGCGGCCACTCGAAAACACCATATATTTT
NA	TRBV29-1	NA	TRBJ1-4	CSAALLATNEKLFF	TGCAGCGCAGCCTTACTAGCAACTAATGAAAAACTGTTTTTT
NA	TRBV3-1/TRBV3-2	NA	TRBJ1-2	CASSLAGGGYTF	TGTGCCAGCAGCCTCGCGGGGGGGGGCTACACCTTC
NA	TRBV10-3	NA	TRBJ2-7	CAISESTINSYEQYF	TGTGCCATCAGTGAGTCAACTATCAACTCCTACGAGCAGTACTTC